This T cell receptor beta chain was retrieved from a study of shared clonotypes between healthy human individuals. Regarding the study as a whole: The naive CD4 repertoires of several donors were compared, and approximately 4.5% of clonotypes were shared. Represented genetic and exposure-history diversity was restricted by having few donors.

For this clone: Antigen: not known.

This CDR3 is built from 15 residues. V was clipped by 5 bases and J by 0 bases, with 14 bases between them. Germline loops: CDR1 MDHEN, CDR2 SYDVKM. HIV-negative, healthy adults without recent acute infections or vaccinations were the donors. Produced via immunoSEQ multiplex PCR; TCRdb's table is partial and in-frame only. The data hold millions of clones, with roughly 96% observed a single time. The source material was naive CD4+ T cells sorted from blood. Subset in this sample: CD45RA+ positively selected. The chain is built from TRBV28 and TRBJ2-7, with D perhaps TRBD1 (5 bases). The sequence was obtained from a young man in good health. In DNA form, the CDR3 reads TGTGCCAGCAGTCCCAGAACAGGTTACTCCTACGAGCAGTACTTC. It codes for CASSPRTGYSYEQYF.